This section outlines one TCR beta chain sequence together with its context. The data stem from a study of cytomegalovirus exposure and HLA in healthy donors. The germline gives CDR1 ENHRY, CDR2 SYGVKD. The CDR3 has 14 residues. With 2 bases removed from V and 1 base from J, the gap between germline ends came to 8 bases. The PCR ran on 60 Vbeta and 13 Jbeta primers. Sequenced by immunoSEQ multiplex PCR; TCRdb stores in-frame clones only, minus some. The sample includes around 150,000 clones, around 84% of them seen just once. This receptor was identified in a man aged 18 to 29 in good health and CMV-seropositive. Sequenced: PBMCs. J is TRBJ1-1 and V is TRBV10-3; possibly TRBD1 for D (5 bases). Here the CDR3 DNA reads TGTGCCATCAGTGAGGGTAGGGGGAACACTGAAGCTTTCTTT. Translated, it gives CAISEGRGNTEAFF.